This T cell receptor beta chain appears in the sequencing data of a study of T cells in Graves' hyperthyroidism and ophthalmopathy. Overall study findings and caveats: Blood also showed most of the thyroid clonotypes that were expanded above 0.001.

Newly diagnosed patients aged 18 to 65 had hyperthyroidism of under 2 months' duration. Exclusion of patients followed from uncontrolled infection, other autoimmune disease, pregnancy or lactation. The blood sample predates any ophthalmopathy symptoms, coming from first hyperthyroidism diagnosis. Amplification yielded TCR beta CDR3 regions, with RNA transcripts as the source. Initially, a first-round RT-PCR of the TCR CDR3 employed the HTBI primer set. TCRdb re-called the multiplex PCR reads with MiXCR, one entry per CDR3 protein. The sample contains 280,000 or so distinct CDR3 sequences, nearly 15% of which appear only once. The CDR3 has 14 residues. Germline loops: CDR1 MNHEY, CDR2 SMNVEV (reference sequence). Trimming shortened V by 6 bases and J by 1 base, and 13 bases separated the two germline ends. This clonotype has ten or more counts. The antigen remains undetermined.

The material sequenced was blood. This sequence joins TRBV27 and TRBJ2-7; perhaps TRBD2 as D (5 bases). This TCR derives from a woman between 45 and 60 years old with Graves' hyperthyroidism that later progressed to Graves' ophthalmopathy. CDR3 amino acids: CASSPPGVSYEQYF. The CDR3 bases are TGTGCCAGCAGCCCTCCCGGGGTTTCCTACGAGCAGTACTTC.